This record looks at one T cell receptor beta chain sequence and its context. Its specific antigen is unknown. Per-base qualities were not stored, and no clone one base away is much larger. The data were obtained in a study of blood T cell repertoires in COVID-19 (dated by TCRdb to about 2020). Context from the whole study: Collaborator samples came from the United States, Italy and Spain and covered acute and convalescent phases of COVID-19. Subjects who had been exposed to COVID-19, were actively infected with it, or had recovered from it provided the deeply sampled blood TCRbeta repertoires that made up the dataset. The samples were drawn from two sources: the first 160 participants of the ongoing ImmuneRACE study, and 1,254 subjects contributed by 6 global collaborators. The repertoires were released in a freely available public database intended as a resource for research on the immune response to SARS-CoV-2. A de-identified subject ID, COVID-19 status, age in years and sex were almost always included in the sample metadata. The prospective study material was composed of cDNA or gDNA derived from T cells, B-cell-depleted T cells, or PBMCs. Where available, HLA class I and class II types were taken from metadata supplied by the sample provider and were not determined by assay-based typing.

Study-wide conclusions, independent of this receptor: The quantity of clinical and demographic metadata differed by source and by participant and was supplied without curation.

TCRbeta CDR3 regions were amplified from genomic DNA using the immunoSEQ Assay, a bias-controlled multiplex PCR. The source study handled its data this way. The number of nucleated cells in each sample was estimated by amplification of reference gene primers within the assay. Sequence reads were collapsed and filtered to measure the absolute abundance of every unique TCRbeta CDR3 rearrangement. For each sample, productive Simpson clonality was calculated as the square root of Simpson's diversity index across productive rearrangements. This immuneACCESS table, as held by TCRdb, lists in-frame sequences with V and J called but not all clones. Of the missing ones, under half trace to an unresolved V gene in checked studies; the others have no known cause. V and J calls and clone size are as listed in that table; D and trimming were resolved from the DNA. The sample profile shows about 110,000 clones; about 93% of them were found once. The ten largest clones take up more than 0.9% of the sample.

The germline V gene gives CDR1 as KGHDR and CDR2 as SFDVKD. The junction shows trimming of 3 bases on V and 5 bases on J, plus 15 bases between the germline ends. The cysteine opens and the phenylalanine closes a CDR3 of 16 amino acids. This entry keeps only the CDR3 DNA: 48 bases, framed from base 1. Each collaborating institution followed its own protocols to collect whole blood in K2EDTA tubes. For TCRbeta analysis, collaborator samples were shipped as frozen whole blood, as isolated PBMCs, or as DNA extracted from either sample type. The sequence links TRBV24-1 to TRBJ2-2; the best D guess is TRBD2, with 6 bases matching. The receptor was isolated from a woman aged 25-40 years with acute or convalescent COVID-19. Sequences were obtained from peripheral blood. The nucleotides are TGTGCCACCAGTGATCTGGGGCGGGGTCGGACCGGGGAGCTGTTTTTT. Translated, this gives CATSDLGRGRTGELFF.